The 7 T cell receptor beta chains given below trace back to one sample, sequenced in a study of T cell repertoires in cytomegalovirus infection. Each CDR3 protein is one row after TCRdb ran MiXCR on the reads. This table has some 800,000 distinct CDR3 sequences, 25% to 35% appearing once. The antigens for these receptors are not known. The sequencing here drew on cultured CD8+ T cells from PBMCs, taken from culture after CMV antigen stimulation. All receptors come from a human donor in good health (CMV status not recorded). Some clones in this sample may be carry-over from other donors' samples.

This clonotype showed up just once. CDR3 in amino acids: CARAGRDYGQYV. The CDR3 DNA is TGTGCCAGAGCAGGGAGGGACTACGGGCAGTACGTC. The rearrangement uses TRBV6-6 and TRBJ2-7; 7 bases map to TRBD2. Germline-derived CDR1 and CDR2 are MNHNY and SVGAGI (reference sequence). The CDR3 is made up of 12 amino acids.

This clonotype was seen only a few times. The chain is built from TRBV4-1 and TRBJ1-5, with 7 bases fitting TRBD1. The V and J ends lost 3 bases and 7 bases, in that order; junction bases with no gene match: 9. CDR3 length equals 15 residues. Germline CDR1 reads MGHRA; CDR2 reads YSYEKL. CDR3 loop: CASSQGPTGRQPQHF. In DNA, the CDR3 is TGCGCCAGCAGCCAGGGTCCGACAGGGCGGCAGCCCCAGCATTTT.

This clonotype was seen a few times. The J gene is TRBJ1-2, the V gene TRBV7-6; TRBD1 matches at 10 bases. With 2 bases clipped from V and 4 bases from J, the junction kept 4 bases outside the gene matches. The length of the CDR3 is 15 residues. CDR1 is SGHVS, CDR2 FNYEAQ, per germline. CDR3 nucleotide sequence: TGTGCCAGCAGCTTATCAGGGACAGGGGCCTATGGCTACACCTTC. It specifies CASSLSGTGAYGYTF. The complete variable domain, with remaining parts taken from reference TRBV7-6 and TRBJ1-2, reads GAGVSQSPRYKVTKRGQDVALRCDPISGHVSLYWYRQALGQGPEFLTYFNYEAQQDKSGLPNDRFSAERPEGSISTLTIQRTEQRDSAMYRCASSLSGTGAYGYTFGSGTRLTVV.

The chain joins TRBV2 to TRBJ2-3; D remains unclear. V was trimmed by 6 bases and J by 0 bases, leaving 16 bases between them. Germline V CDR1 and CDR2: SNHLY, FYNNEI. This CDR3 comprises 16 residues. In DNA, the CDR3 is TGTGCCAGCAGGCCGCCTCGTGAAGGGAGCACAGATACGCAGTATTTT. This translates into CASRPPREGSTDTQYF. Filled out from reference TRBV2 and TRBJ2-3, the complete variable domain reads EPEVTQTPSHQVTQMGQEVILRCVPISNHLYFYWYRQILGQKVEFLVSFYNNEISEKSEIFDDQFSVERPDGSNFTLKIRSTKLEDSAMYFCASRPPREGSTDTQYFGPGTRLTVL.

This clonotype was counted a few times. Here the CDR3 reads CASSPTPTGMGGYTF. Here the CDR3 DNA reads TGTGCCAGCAGTCCCACCCCCACAGGTATGGGTGGCTACACCTTC. The chain employs TRBV27 and TRBJ1-2; TRBD1 is a possible D gene (5 bases). The V and J ends lost 5 bases and 7 bases respectively, with 20 bases between them. This CDR3 has 15 amino acids. From germline, CDR1 is MNHEY and CDR2 SMNVEV (reference sequence).

This chain connects TRBV19 to TRBJ2-1; the D gene could be TRBD1 or TRBD2 (5 bases each). Germline-derived CDR1 and CDR2 are LNHDA and SQIVND (reference sequence). The ends were cut back, 6 bases at V and 6 bases at J, with 12 bases in the middle. The CDR3 totals 13 residues. The CDR3 here is CASSTGTINEQFF. CDR3 DNA: TGTGCCAGTAGCACCGGGACCATCAATGAGCAGTTCTTC.

The rearrangement joins TRBV10-3 to TRBJ2-7, with D possibly matching TRBD2 (6 bases). The length of the CDR3 is 15 residues. The germline V and J ends were trimmed by 0 bases and 3 bases, with 12 bases remaining between them. Germline loops: CDR1 ENHRY, CDR2 SYGVKD. CDR3 sequence: CAISESGGGGYEQYF. The CDR3 DNA follows: TGTGCCATCAGTGAGTCGGGGGGAGGTGGCTACGAGCAGTACTTC.